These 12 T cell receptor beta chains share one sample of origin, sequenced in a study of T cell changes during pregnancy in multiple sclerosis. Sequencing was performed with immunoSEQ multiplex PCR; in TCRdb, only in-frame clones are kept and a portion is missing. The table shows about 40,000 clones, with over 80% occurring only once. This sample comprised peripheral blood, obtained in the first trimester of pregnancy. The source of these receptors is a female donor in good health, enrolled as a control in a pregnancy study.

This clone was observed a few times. The CDR3 DNA sequence: TGTGCCAGCAGACAGGGCAATCAGCCCCAGCATTTT. This encodes CASRQGNQPQHF. The chain links TRBV6-6 to TRBJ1-5; possible D gene TRBD1, 5 bases. Germline values: CDR1 MNHNY, CDR2 SVGAGI (reference sequence). The CDR3 runs 12 residues. Between the trimmed V and J ends, which lost 6 bases and 2 bases, there was a span of 5 bases.

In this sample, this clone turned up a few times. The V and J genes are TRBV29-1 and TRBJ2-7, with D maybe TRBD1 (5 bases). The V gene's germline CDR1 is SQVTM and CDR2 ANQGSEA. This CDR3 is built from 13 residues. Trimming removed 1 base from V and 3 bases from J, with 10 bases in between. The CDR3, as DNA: TGCAGCGTTGAAGGACAGACCTTCTACGAGCAGTACTTC. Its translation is CSVEGQTFYEQYF.

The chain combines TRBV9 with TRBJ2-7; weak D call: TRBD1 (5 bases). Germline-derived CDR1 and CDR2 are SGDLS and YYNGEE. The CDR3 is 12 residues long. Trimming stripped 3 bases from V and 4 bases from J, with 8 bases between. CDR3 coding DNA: TGTGCCAGCAGCGGAAAGGGGTACGAGCAGTACTTC. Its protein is CASSGKGYEQYF. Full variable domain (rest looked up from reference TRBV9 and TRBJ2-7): DSGVTQTPKHLITATGQRVTLRCSPRSGDLSVYWYQQSLDQGLQFLIQYYNGEERAKGNILERFSAQQFPDLHSELNLSSLELGDSALYFCASSGKGYEQYFGPGTRLTVT.

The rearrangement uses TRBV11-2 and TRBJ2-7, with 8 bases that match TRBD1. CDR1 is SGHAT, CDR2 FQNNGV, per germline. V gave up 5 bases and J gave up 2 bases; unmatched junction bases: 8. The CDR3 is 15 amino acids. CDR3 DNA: TGTGCCAGCAGCGCGGCCAGGACAGGGCCCTACGAGCAGTACTTC. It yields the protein CASSAARTGPYEQYF.

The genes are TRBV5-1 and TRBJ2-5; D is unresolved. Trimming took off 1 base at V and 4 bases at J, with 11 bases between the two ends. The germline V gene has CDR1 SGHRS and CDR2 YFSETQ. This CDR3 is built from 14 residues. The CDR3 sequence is CASSLSQYPETQYF. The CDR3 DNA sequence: TGCGCCAGCAGCTTGTCCCAGTACCCAGAGACCCAGTACTTC.

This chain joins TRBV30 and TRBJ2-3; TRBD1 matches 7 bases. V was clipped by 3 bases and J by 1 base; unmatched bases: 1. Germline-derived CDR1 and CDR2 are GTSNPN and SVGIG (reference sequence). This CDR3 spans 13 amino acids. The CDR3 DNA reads TGTGCCTGGAGGGGGACAGGCACAGATACGCAGTATTTT. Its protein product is CAWRGTGTDTQYF. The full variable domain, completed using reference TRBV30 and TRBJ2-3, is SQTIHQWPATLVQPVGSPLSLECTVEGTSNPNLYWYRQAAGRGLQLLFYSVGIGQISSEVPQNLSASRPQDRQFILSSKKLLLSDSGFYLCAWRGTGTDTQYFGPGTRLTVL.

The CDR3 spells CASSKTGGPDTQYF. For the CDR3, the DNA is TGCGCCAGCAGCAAGACAGGGGGCCCAGATACGCAGTATTTT. This chain links TRBV5-1 with TRBJ2-3; TRBD1 aligns across 10 bases. CDR1 SGHRS and CDR2 YFSETQ come from the germline V gene. This CDR3 contains 14 residues. V trimming: 4 bases; J trimming: 4 bases; junction bases outside the gene matches: 3.

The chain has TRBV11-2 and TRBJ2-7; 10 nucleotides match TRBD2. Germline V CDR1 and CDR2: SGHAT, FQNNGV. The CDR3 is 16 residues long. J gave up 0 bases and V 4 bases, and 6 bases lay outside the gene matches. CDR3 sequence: CASSSIAGGRSYEQYF. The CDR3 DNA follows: TGTGCCAGCAGCTCGATAGCGGGAGGTCGCTCCTACGAGCAGTACTTC.

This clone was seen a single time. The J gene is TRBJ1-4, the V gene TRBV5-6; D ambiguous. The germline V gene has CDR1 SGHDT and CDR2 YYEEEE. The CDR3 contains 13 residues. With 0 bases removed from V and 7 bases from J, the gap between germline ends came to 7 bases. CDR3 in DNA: TGTGCCAGCAGCTTGGGGCCGCCTGAAAAACTGTTTTTT. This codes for CASSLGPPEKLFF. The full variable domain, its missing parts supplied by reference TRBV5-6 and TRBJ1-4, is DAGVTQSPTHLIKTRGQQVTLRCSPKSGHDTVSWYQQALGQGPQFIFQYYEEEERQRGNFPDRFSGHQFPNYSSELNVNALLLGDSALYLCASSLGPPEKLFFGSGTQLSVL.

CDR3 loop: CASRRDKNGNTIYF. For the CDR3, the DNA is TGTGCCAGCCGCCGGGACAAAAATGGAAACACCATATATTTT. The chain is built from TRBV2 and TRBJ1-3; a weak D match, TRBD1 (6 bases). V was cut by 8 bases and J by 3 bases, with 14 bases left in between. The CDR3 contains 14 residues. From germline, CDR1 is SNHLY and CDR2 FYNNEI.

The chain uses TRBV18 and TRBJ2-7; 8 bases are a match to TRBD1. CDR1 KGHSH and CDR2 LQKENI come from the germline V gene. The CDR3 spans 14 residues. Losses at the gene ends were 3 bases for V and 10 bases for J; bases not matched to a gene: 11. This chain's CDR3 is CASSPNLDRGDQYF. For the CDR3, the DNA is TGTGCCAGCTCACCGAATCTAGACAGGGGAGACCAGTACTTC.

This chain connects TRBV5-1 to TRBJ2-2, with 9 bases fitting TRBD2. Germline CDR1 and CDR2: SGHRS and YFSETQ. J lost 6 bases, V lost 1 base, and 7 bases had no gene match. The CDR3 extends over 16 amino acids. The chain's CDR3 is CASSLIGGRAAGELFF. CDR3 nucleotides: TGCGCCAGCAGCTTGATCGGCGGGAGGGCCGCCGGGGAGCTGTTTTTT.